Included here is one TCR beta chain sequence, with context. Within the sample, other DNA sequences also encode this same CDR3. Sequenced by immunoSEQ multiplex PCR; TCRdb stores in-frame clones only, minus some. The repertoire holds about 980,000 clones, approximately 80% seen once, with 1.5% in the top ten. Germline CDR1 reads WSHSY; CDR2 reads SAAADI. The ends were cut back, 6 bases at V and 3 bases at J, with 9 bases in the middle. This CDR3 region has 13 residues. These data originate in a study of shared clonotypes between healthy human individuals. This rearrangement joins TRBV10-2 to TRBJ1-5; TRBD1 might be the D (6 bases). Material for sequencing was memory CD4+ T cells sorted from blood. The subset is: CD45RA-negative fraction. This TCR was recovered from a man between 18 and 35 years old in good health. CDR3 sequence reads: CASSDRINQPQHF. The CDR3 DNA sequence: TGCGCCAGCAGCGACAGGATCAATCAGCCCCAGCATTTT.